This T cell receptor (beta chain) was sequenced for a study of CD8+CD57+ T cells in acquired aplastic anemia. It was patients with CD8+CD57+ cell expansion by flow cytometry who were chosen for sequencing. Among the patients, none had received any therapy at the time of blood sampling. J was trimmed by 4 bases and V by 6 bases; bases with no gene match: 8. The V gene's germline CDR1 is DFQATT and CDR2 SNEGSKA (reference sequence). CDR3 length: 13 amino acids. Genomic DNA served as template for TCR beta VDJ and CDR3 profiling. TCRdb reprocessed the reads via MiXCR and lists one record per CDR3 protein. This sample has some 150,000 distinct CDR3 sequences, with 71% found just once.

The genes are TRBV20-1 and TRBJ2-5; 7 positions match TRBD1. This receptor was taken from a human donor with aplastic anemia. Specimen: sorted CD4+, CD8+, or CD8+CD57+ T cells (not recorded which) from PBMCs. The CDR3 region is CSAIRQGPETQYF. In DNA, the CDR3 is TGCAGTGCGATAAGACAGGGACCAGAGACCCAGTACTTC.